The sample holds many counts of the clone carrying this TCR beta chain. The data were taken from a study of beta chain features in type 1 diabetes. Reverse transcription of all isolated RNA meant that expressed TCRB transcripts were sequenced. Only in-frame clones appear in the TCRdb table, and some are missing; sequencing was by immunoSEQ multiplex PCR. The sample contains 160,000 or so clones, less than 9.5% of which appear only once. V dropped 0 bases and J dropped 1; count of bases not matched to a gene: 10. Germline lookup yields CDR1 SGHDN and CDR2 FVKESK. The CDR3 totals 18 residues. This clonotype originated in a woman younger than 30 in good health. Sample: central memory CD4+ T cells from blood. The J gene is TRBJ2-3, the V gene TRBV14; 7 bases are shared with TRBD2. Here the CDR3 DNA reads TGTGCCAGCAGCCAAGAAGTCTGGAGCGGGACCCGCACAGATACGCAGTATTTT. It is translated as CASSQEVWSGTRTDTQYF.